The 4 T cell receptor beta chains listed next were all sequenced from one sample in a study of T-cell reconstitution after alpha-beta-depleted transplantation in children. Unique molecular identifiers were incorporated during preparation of the TCRbeta library. TCRdb reanalysed the PCR reads using MiXCR and keeps one entry per CDR3 protein. The table includes about 300,000 distinct CDR3 sequences, over 9% detected once. Sequences were derived from PBMCs, sampled before TCRalphabeta/CD19-depleted stem cell transplant. These receptors all stem from a boy under two years old with acute myeloid leukemia, due to receive a stem cell transplant.

In its sample, this clonotype was seen a few times. The V gene is TRBV2, the J gene TRBJ1-4; D ambiguous. The CDR3 runs to 10 residues. The germline V and J ends were trimmed by 8 bases and 8 bases, with 6 bases remaining between them. CDR1 and CDR2 (germline): SNHLY, FYNNEI. The CDR3 loop is CASSNEKLFF. For the CDR3, the DNA is TGTGCCAGCTCGAACGAAAAACTGTTTTTT. The full variable domain, completed using reference TRBV2 and TRBJ1-4, is EPEVTQTPSHQVTQMGQEVILRCVPISNHLYFYWYRQILGQKVEFLVSFYNNEISEKSEIFDDQFSVERPDGSNFTLKIRSTKLEDSAMYFCASSNEKLFFGSGTQLSVL.

This chain uses TRBV29-1 with TRBJ2-1, with 14 bases lining up with TRBD2. The CDR3 totals 20 residues. Unmatched junction bases numbered 18, after V lost 1 base and J lost 7 bases. Germline CDR1 reads SQVTM; CDR2 reads ANQGSEA. CDR3 nucleotide sequence: TGCAGCGTTGAAGGGGGGGGACTAGCGGGAGACTGGGGGGGGTGGAATGAGCAGTTCTTC. Protein sequence: CSVEGGGLAGDWGGWNEQFF.

This clonotype has at least ten counts. This chain joins TRBV7-3 and TRBJ2-2, with D possibly TRBD1 on 5 matching bases. Germline assignment: CDR1 SGHTA and CDR2 FQGTGA. The CDR3 runs 16 residues. Trimming removed 1 base from V and 0 bases from J, with 9 bases in between. CDR3 protein: CASSLNAGPNTGELFF. For the CDR3, the DNA is TGTGCCAGCAGCTTAAATGCAGGGCCGAACACCGGGGAGCTGTTTTTT. Combining the CDR3 with reference TRBV7-3 and TRBJ2-2 gives the whole variable domain GAGVSQTPSNKVTEKGKYVELRCDPISGHTALYWYRQSLGQGPEFLIYFQGTGAADDSGLPNDRFFAVRPEGSVSTLKIQRTERGDSAVYLCASSLNAGPNTGELFFGEGSRLTVL.

This clonotype was seen repeatedly, ten times or more. This chain connects TRBV5-6 to TRBJ2-1; 10 bases agree with TRBD2. CDR1 SGHDT and CDR2 YYEEEE come from the germline V gene. CDR3 length: 21 amino acids. V gave up 2 bases and J gave up 0 bases; unmatched junction bases: 17. CDR3: CASSFYSGLAGVLSSYNEQFF. The CDR3 DNA follows: TGTGCCAGCAGCTTTTATTCGGGCCTAGCGGGGGTCCTGAGCTCCTACAATGAGCAGTTCTTC.